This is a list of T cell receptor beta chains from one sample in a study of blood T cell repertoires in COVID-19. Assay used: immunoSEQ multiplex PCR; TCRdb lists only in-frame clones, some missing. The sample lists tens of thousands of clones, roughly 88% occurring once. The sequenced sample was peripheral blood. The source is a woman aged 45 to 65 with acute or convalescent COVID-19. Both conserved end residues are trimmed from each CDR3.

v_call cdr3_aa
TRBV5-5 ASSLGQGVHEQF
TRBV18 ASSRNPGDTEAF
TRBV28 ASRSPSGYTGELF
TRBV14 ASSQEDRGDFEAF
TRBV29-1 SVDSNLDSGYNEQF
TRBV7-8 ASKKRVSGANVLT
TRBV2 ASRPRTGNQPQH
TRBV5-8 ASSPGTLTYNEQF
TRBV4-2 ASSPMTGQETQY
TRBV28 ASSPPGQGETQY